Below, 19 T cell receptor beta chains from the same sample are listed, as sequenced in a study of CD8+CD57+ T cells in acquired aplastic anemia. TCR beta VDJ and CDR3 profiling used genomic DNA as template. MiXCR was run by TCRdb on the reads, yielding one entry per CDR3 protein. The sample includes 150,000 to 200,000 distinct CDR3 sequences, 45% to 50% seen only once; the top ten take more than 30%. Whoever was chosen for sequencing had shown CD8+CD57+ cell expansion by flow cytometry. Sequencing was done on a sample of sorted CD4+, CD8+, or CD8+CD57+ T cells (not recorded which) from PBMCs. The receptors were sampled from a human donor with aplastic anemia.

The V gene is TRBV29-1, the J gene TRBJ2-1; D perhaps matches TRBD2 (6 bases). The germline V and J ends were trimmed by 0 bases and 9 bases, with 21 bases remaining between them. CDR1 and CDR2 (germline): SQVTM, ANQGSEA. The CDR3 contains 16 residues. The CDR3 DNA reads as TGCAGCGTTGAAGAACAGCCGGGACTTTTGGTGGGTGAGCAGTTCTTC. Encoded protein: CSVEEQPGLLVGEQFF.

With regard to this clonotype: A read error is possible here, since a much larger clone lies one base away. The rearrangement links TRBV6-2 or TRBV6-3 to TRBJ1-1; 8 bases are a match to TRBD1. The CDR3 contains 17 residues. Germline CDR1 MNHEY, CDR2 SVGEGT. With 5 bases clipped from V and 0 bases from J, the junction kept 11 bases outside the gene matches. The CDR3 sequence is CASSNIYVQGVNTEAFF. The CDR3, as DNA: TGTGCCAGCAGTAACATCTATGTACAGGGGGTGAACACTGAAGCTTTCTTT.

This clonotype has more than one count but fewer than ten. V and J are TRBV6-2 or TRBV6-3 and TRBJ2-2, with unresolved D. Germline CDR1 MNHEY, CDR2 SVGEGT. This CDR3 contains 16 residues. V was shortened by 0 bases and J by 3 bases, with 11 bases between the two germline ends. CDR3 in amino acids: CASSYSSDGDTGELFF. CDR3 bases: TGTGCCAGCAGTTACTCCTCCGACGGAGACACCGGGGAGCTGTTTTTT.

In its sample, this clonotype was seen a few times. The V call is TRBV19, the J call TRBJ2-7; 13 nucleotides match TRBD2. The CDR3 has 14 amino acids. Germline V gene sequence: CDR1 LNHDA, CDR2 SQIVND (reference sequence). The V segment lost 9 bases and the J segment 6 bases; nucleotides outside the gene matches: 8. This CDR3 is CASQGLAGAVEQYF. The CDR3 DNA follows: TGTGCCAGCCAAGGACTAGCGGGAGCGGTCGAGCAGTACTTC.

This clonotype has a count of ten or more. The genes are TRBV16 and TRBJ1-3; D uncertain. The CDR3 length is 12 residues. V was clipped by 0 bases and J by 15 bases, with 12 bases between them. The V gene's germline CDR1 is KGHSY and CDR2 FQNENV. This CDR3 is CASSQSNQARYF. CDR3 bases: TGTGCCAGCAGCCAATCAAATCAAGCTAGATATTTT.

The sample holds many counts of this clonotype. The chain has TRBV7-6 and TRBJ2-7; D possibly corresponds to TRBD2 (6 bases). Per germline, CDR1 SGHVS and CDR2 FNYEAQ. Trimming pared 1 base from V and 0 bases from J, leaving 13 bases between. The CDR3 has 16 residues. DNA for the CDR3: TGTGCCAGCAGCTTAGGTGGCGGGGTAAGCTCCTACGAGCAGTACTTC. This translates into CASSLGGGVSSYEQYF.

This clonotype came up many times. The V and J genes are TRBV19 and TRBJ1-2; unclear D gene. The germline V gene encodes CDR1 LNHDA and CDR2 SQIVND (reference sequence). V was trimmed by 3 bases and J by 8 bases, leaving 13 bases between them. There are 13 residues in the CDR3. CDR3 protein: CASSIFDARGYTF. As DNA, the CDR3 is TGTGCCAGTAGTATTTTCGATGCCCGCGGCTACACCTTC.

Ten or more counts support this clonotype. The chain is built from TRBV9 and TRBJ2-5; TRBD1 matches at 7 bases. The germline CDR1 and CDR2 sequences are SGDLS and YYNGEE. The trim removed 3 bases at V and 5 bases at J, leaving 10 bases unmatched. CDR3 length: 15 amino acids. CDR3 nucleotide sequence: TGTGCCAGCAGCGCCGCGACAGGGCTAGGGGAGACCCAGTACTTC. As protein: CASSAATGLGETQYF.

V usage is TRBV25-1 and J usage is TRBJ2-7; 11 bases fit TRBD2. There are 16 residues in the CDR3. The trim removed 4 bases at V and 7 bases at J, leaving 12 bases unmatched. The germline CDR1 and CDR2 sequences are MGHDK and SYGVNS. Written as DNA, the CDR3 is TGTGCCAGCAGTGGGGGGACTAGCGGACTCTCGGGGGAGCAGTACTTC. Translation gives CASSGGTSGLSGEQYF.

The gene calls are TRBV9 and TRBJ1-1, with D possibly matching TRBD1 (5 bases). The CDR3 runs to 20 residues. CDR1 SGDLS and CDR2 YYNGEE come from the germline V gene. Trimming stripped 0 bases from V and 2 bases from J, with 26 bases between. This CDR3 reads CASSVVDGRGQGWGNTEAFF. The CDR3 DNA sequence: TGTGCCAGCAGCGTAGTAGACGGACGAGGGCAGGGATGGGGCAACACTGAAGCTTTCTTT.

The chain is built from TRBV24-1 and TRBJ2-3; D gene unclear. The CDR3 spans 14 residues. Germline V CDR1 and CDR2: KGHDR, SFDVKD. V lost 1 base and J 3 bases, leaving 7 bases between the germline ends. CDR3 in amino acids: CATSDLQNTDTQYF. The CDR3 DNA is TGTGCCACCAGTGATTTACAGAATACAGATACGCAGTATTTT.

The V and J genes are TRBV19 and TRBJ2-1; 7 bases fit TRBD2. V lost 6 bases to trimming and J lost 2 bases; unmatched junction nucleotides: 7. This CDR3 is built from 15 residues. Germline CDR1 is LNHDA and CDR2 is SQIVND (reference sequence). The DNA of the CDR3 is TGTGCCAGTAGCGCCCGGGAGGCAACCTACAATGAGCAGTTCTTC. Protein product: CASSAREATYNEQFF.

This chain connects TRBV29-1 to TRBJ1-1; no clear D gene. The CDR3 is 13 amino acids. Germline loops: CDR1 SQVTM, CDR2 ANQGSEA. The germline V and J ends were trimmed by 4 bases and 4 bases, with 13 bases remaining between them. This CDR3 is CSVAPGAGTEAFF. For the CDR3, the DNA is TGCAGCGTTGCGCCGGGAGCTGGCACTGAAGCTTTCTTT.

In DNA form, the CDR3 reads TGTGCCAGCAGTTTAGCTCCCCCGGGACAGGGGTACTTC. It yields the protein CASSLAPPGQGYF. The rearrangement uses TRBV12-3 or TRBV12-4 and TRBJ2-7; 9 bases align to TRBD1. V dropped 0 bases and J dropped 12; count of bases not matched to a gene: 6. The CDR3 loop spans 13 amino acids.

This clonotype has a handful of counts. Since a much larger clone is just one base distant, this may be a read error. This chain joins TRBV7-2 and TRBJ2-7; weak D call: TRBD1 (6 bases). Germline V gives CDR1 SGHTA, CDR2 FQGNSA. The CDR3 has 13 amino acids. CDR3 nucleotide sequence: TGCGCCTGCAGCTTGGACAGCGCCTACGAGCAGTACTTC. It translates to CACSLDSAYEQYF.

As for this clonotype: Being one base from a much bigger clone, this may be a read error. V and J are TRBV7-9 and TRBJ1-1, with 8 bases that match TRBD1. J was trimmed by 3 bases and V by 6 bases; bases with no gene match: 0. The CDR3 covers 12 residues. Per germline, CDR1 SEHNR and CDR2 FQNEAQ (reference sequence). CDR3 protein: CASRTGDTEAFF. In nucleotides, the CDR3 is TGTGCCAGCAGGACAGGGGACACTGAAGCTTTCTTT.

This clonotype was seen repeatedly, ten times or more. The CDR3 reads CASSPTGTGELFF. DNA of the CDR3: TGTGCCAGCAGCCCTACGGGCACCGGGGAGCTGTTTTTT. The V gene is TRBV7-2, the J gene TRBJ2-2, with unresolved D. Germline V CDR1 and CDR2: SGHTA, FQGNSA. Deletions cut 5 bases from V and 4 bases from J, with 8 bases between. This CDR3 is 13 amino acids long.

The chain employs TRBV20-1 and TRBJ2-3; 8 bases agree with TRBD2. Germline V lookup: CDR1 DFQATT, CDR2 SNEGSKA (reference sequence). V trimming: 4 bases; J trimming: 2 bases; junction bases outside the gene matches: 14. This CDR3 has 17 amino acids. CDR3 loop: CSAIISSGLGFTDTQYF. The DNA for the CDR3 is TGCAGTGCTATTATTTCATCGGGACTAGGCTTCACAGATACGCAGTATTTT.

This clonotype was seen repeatedly, ten times or more. The chain is built from TRBV6-1 and TRBJ2-7; D may be TRBD1 (6 bases). The CDR3 sequence is 13 residues long. The germline gives CDR1 MNHNS, CDR2 SASEGT. Deletions cut 6 bases from V and 1 base from J, with 10 bases between. The CDR3 is CASSSGQSYEQYF. CDR3 in DNA: TGTGCCAGCAGCTCCGGACAGTCCTACGAGCAGTACTTC.